This TCR beta chain was retrieved from a study of beta chain features in type 1 diabetes. Whole-study findings and limits: Naive, central memory and Treg TCRB repertoires seemed to resemble each other more closely in patients than they did in healthy donors. In these data, an HLA type influence on TCRB rearrangement remained unresolved.

This clone was seen a few times. Its antigen is currently unknown. The CDR3 loop spans 16 amino acids. V lost 2 bases and J lost 2, with 16 bases in between. CDR1 is SGHAT, CDR2 FQNNGV, per germline. Expressed TCRB transcripts were sequenced, since all the RNA that had been isolated was reverse transcribed. There were approximately 3.5 million reads on average in the naive, central memory and regulatory T cell samples. The protocol was immunoSEQ multiplex PCR, while the TCRdb copy is restricted to in-frame clones and leaves out a portion. This sample has 150,000 or so clones, with approximately 8.4% found just once.

The rearrangement joins TRBV11-2 to TRBJ2-7; a possible D gene is TRBD2 (5 bases). Sequencing used central memory CD4+ T cells from blood. This TCR came from a woman aged 18-29 years in good health. CDR3 sequence reads: CASSLQYGVPTYEQYF. CDR3 DNA sequence: TGTGCCAGCAGCTTACAGTACGGGGTCCCAACCTACGAGCAGTACTTC.